This section outlines one T cell receptor (beta chain) sequence together with its context. Its antigen is currently not known. Base qualities were left out, and no much larger clone turns up one base away. The trial excluded patients who had a history of autoimmune disease or were on systemic immunosuppression. Peripheral blood for TCR sequencing was drawn from every dose cohort at baseline, at cycle 4 day 1 and at cycle 7 day 1. The samples were taken from a phase I, first-in-human, multicenter, open-label dose-escalation trial of ivuxolimab. Adults with locally advanced or metastatic head and neck squamous cell, hepatocellular, melanoma or renal cell carcinoma were enrolled in the trial. Before TCR sequencing, CD4+ and CD8+ T cells were separately sorted from peripheral blood. For sequencing of the TCRbeta CDR3 region, genomic DNA was extracted from the sorted cells. The immunoSEQ Assay was used for sequencing of TCRbeta CDR3 regions. TCRdb's version of the immuneACCESS table is confined to in-frame rearrangements and falls short of the full clone set. An unresolved V gene accounts for under half of the shortfall where checked; the remainder is of unknown origin. The table for this sample lists 70,000 to 100,000 clones; around 89% of them were counted only once. The ten largest clones capture under 0.4% of the sample.

Relative to germline, V is 4 bases shorter and J is 0 bases shorter, with 7 bases between their ends. As encoded in the germline V gene, CDR1 is SNHLY while CDR2 is FYNNEI. The CDR3 runs 14 amino acids, cysteine and phenylalanine included. The DNA shown is the 42-base CDR3, in frame from base 1. The data belong to a study of OX40 agonist ivuxolimab in advanced cancers. About the full investigation: Ivuxolimab was an agonistic, fully human IgG2 monoclonal antibody directed against OX40 (CD134), a costimulatory receptor. Intravenous ivuxolimab was administered to patients every 2 weeks at six dose levels: 0.01, 0.1, 0.3, 1.5, 3 and 10 mg/kg. Of the 50 or so patients in dose escalation, about 20 had hepatocellular carcinoma, around 15 had melanoma, 9 had renal cell carcinoma and 9 had head and neck cancer. In the dose-escalation cohort, roughly four fifths of patients were male, and the mean age was around 60 years, with a range of about 20 to 79. Prior anti-PD-1, anti-PD-L1 or anti-CTLA-4 therapy was permitted, and checkpoint inhibitors had been received by around 40% of dose-escalation patients. Three dose-escalation patients achieved partial responses, one with hepatocellular carcinoma and two with cutaneous melanoma. Peripheral TCRbeta sequencing aimed to test whether ivuxolimab altered TCR sequence diversity and caused clonal T-cell expansion. The paper reports the monotherapy dose-escalation portion (N of about 52 patients) of the phase I ivuxolimab trial. Paper-wide results and their limitations: At doses of 0.1 to 3.0 mg/kg, clonal expansion of both CD4+ and CD8+ blood T cells was observed from baseline to week 6. After ivuxolimab, more expanded clones were found on average in CD8+ T cells than in CD4+ T cells. The antigen specificity of the clonally expanded peripheral T cells was not determined. In the 0.1-3.0 mg/kg groups, partial responders were among the patients with the lowest normalized peripheral clonal expansion, particularly in CD8+ T cells. Low levels of normalized T-cell clonal expansion were also seen in some nonresponding patients.

The chain uses TRBV2 and TRBJ1-3; no D gene can be assigned with confidence. This sequence was found in an adult with an advanced solid tumor such as melanoma, head and neck, liver or kidney cancer. Material: CD4+ or CD8+ T cells sorted from blood, obtained in a trial of the OX40 agonist ivuxolimab. The CDR3 corresponds to CASSVQLSGNTIYF. In nucleotide form, the sequence is TGTGCCAGCAGTGTTCAGCTCTCTGGAAACACCATATATTTT.